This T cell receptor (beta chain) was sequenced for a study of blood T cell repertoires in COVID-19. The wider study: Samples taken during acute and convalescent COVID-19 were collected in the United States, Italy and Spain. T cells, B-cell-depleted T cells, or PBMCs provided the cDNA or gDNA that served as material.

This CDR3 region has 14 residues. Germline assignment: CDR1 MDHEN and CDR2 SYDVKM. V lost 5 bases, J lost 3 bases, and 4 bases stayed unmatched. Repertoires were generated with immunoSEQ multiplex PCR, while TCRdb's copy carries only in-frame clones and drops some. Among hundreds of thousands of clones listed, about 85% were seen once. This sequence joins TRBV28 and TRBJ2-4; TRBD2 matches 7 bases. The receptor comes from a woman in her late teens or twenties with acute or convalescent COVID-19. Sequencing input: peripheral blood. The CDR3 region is CASSREEGKNIQYF. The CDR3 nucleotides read TGTGCCAGCAGTCGGGAGGAGGGCAAAAACATTCAGTACTTC.